A single sample is the source of the 18 T cell receptor beta chains below, sequenced in a study of T cell clonality in common variable immunodeficiency. Generated by immunoSEQ multiplex PCR, the TCRdb table keeps only in-frame clones and is missing some. The sample is made up of tens of thousands of clones, none counted only once. Findings and limits, study-wide: In common variable immunodeficiency, TCR beta chains reportedly carried fewer deletions and N-nucleotide insertions.

These receptors are not linked to any known antigen. Specimen: peripheral blood mononuclear cells. These receptors all stem from a human donor with common variable immunodeficiency.

This clone was observed a few times. The read falls 3 residues short of the CDR3 end, and the missing part is taken from the germline J gene. The chain carries TRBV19 and TRBJ1-4, with 8 bases aligning to TRBD1. CDR3 length equals 16 residues. Germline V lookup: CDR1 LNHDA, CDR2 SQIVND (reference sequence). V shed 5 bases, J shed 3 bases, and the junction held 8 bases outside the gene matches. The chain's CDR3 is CASSGRQGNSNEKLFF. The CDR3 bases that were read are TGTGCCAGTAGTGGACGACAGGGGAATTCTAATGAAAAA.

This clone was seen ten or more times. CDR3 bases read: TGTGCCAGCAGCTTAGAAGGGGTAGGGGATGAG. Amino acids: CASSLEGVGDE. Given in full, the CDR3 is CASSLEGVGDEQFF. The V and J genes are TRBV7-9 and TRBJ2-1, with D possibly being TRBD1 (5 bases). The CDR3 extends 3 residues past the end of the read, so its final part is completed from the germline J gene. The CDR3 consists of 14 residues. The ends were cut back, 1 base at V and 8 bases at J, with 12 bases in the middle. Looked up from germline, CDR1 is SEHNR and CDR2 is FQNEAQ (reference sequence).

This clone was detected a few times. With the read ending 3 residues before the CDR3 end, the germline J gene is used to fill in that end. The J gene is TRBJ1-1, the V gene TRBV7-2; 7 bases line up with TRBD1. In germline, CDR1 is SGHTA, CDR2 FQGNSA. The CDR3 runs 13 residues. CDR3 bases read: TGTGCCAGCAGCCGGCCAGGGGGGCCCCTA. Its protein is CASSRPGGPL. The whole CDR3 sequence is CASSRPGGPLAFF.

As to this clone: The read falls 3 residues short of the CDR3 end, and the missing part is taken from the germline J gene. The gene calls are TRBV30 and TRBJ2-7, with TRBD1 as a possible D gene (5 bases). Deletions cut 5 bases from V and 5 bases from J, with 10 bases between. This CDR3 is 11 amino acids long. Germline V lookup: CDR1 GTSNPN, CDR2 SVGIG (reference sequence). The CDR3 region is CAWQQGHEQYF. Incomplete CDR3 DNA: TGTGCCTGGCAGCAGGGTCACGAG.

As for this clone: The read gets to within 3 residues of the CDR3 end, and the germline J gene fills in the rest. The J gene is TRBJ1-2, the V gene TRBV19; TRBD1 agrees at 8 bases. V lost 0 bases to trimming and J lost 3 bases; unmatched junction nucleotides: 3. From germline, CDR1 is LNHDA and CDR2 SQIVND (reference sequence). The CDR3 length is 15 residues. CDR3 DNA (partial): TGTGCCAGTAGTATAGATCAGGACAGGGACTATGGC. Translating gives CASSIDQDRDYG. Given in full, the CDR3 is CASSIDQDRDYGYTF.

Partial CDR3 DNA: TGTGCCAGCAGCTCTCATCCGGGGTACGAG. Residues: CASSSHPGYE. The full CDR3 sequence reads CASSSHPGYEQYF. The chain joins TRBV7-8 to TRBJ2-7, with D tentatively TRBD2 (5 bases). The sequence runs out 3 residues before the end of the CDR3; the remainder is reconstructed from the germline J gene. This CDR3 is built from 13 residues. Germline V CDR1 and CDR2: SGHVS, FQNEAQ. Trimming took 4 bases from V and 4 from J, leaving 11 bases between them. Looking up the rest from reference TRBV7-8 and TRBJ2-7 gives the full variable domain: GAGVSQSPRYKVAKRGQDVALRCDPISGHVSLFWYQQALGQGPEFLTYFQNEAQLDKSGLPSDRFFAERPEGSVSTLKIQRTQQEDSAVYLCASSSHPGYEQYFGPGTRLTVT.

There are many counts of this clone. The read ends 3 residues early relative to the CDR3; the germline J gene fills the gap. J is TRBJ2-3 and V is TRBV4-2, with TRBD2 identical over 8 bases. The CDR3 runs to 15 residues. In germline, CDR1 is LGHNA, CDR2 YNFKEQ. V dropped 0 bases and J dropped 4; count of bases not matched to a gene: 3. The CDR3 sequence: CASSQEVAGPDTQYF. The sequenced CDR3 bases are TGTGCCAGCAGCCAAGAGGTAGCGGGACCAGATACG.

Concerning this clone: Read sequence stops 3 residues before the CDR3 end, and the germline J gene provides the missing end. The chain uses TRBV7-9 and TRBJ2-3; tentatively, D is TRBD1 (5 bases). This CDR3 has 15 residues. Germline CDR1 reads SEHNR; CDR2 reads FQNEAQ (reference sequence). V was pared by 5 bases and J by 5 bases, with 17 bases between. The sequenced part of the CDR3 DNA is TGTGCCAGCAGCCCCCACTCAGGGTTTGGAGATACG. Translating it yields CASSPHSGFGDT. The full CDR3 protein reads CASSPHSGFGDTQYF.

This clone was counted a few times. The read is 3 residues too short to cover the CDR3 end, so that end is filled in from the germline J gene. The chain has TRBV19 and TRBJ1-5; 7 bases map to TRBD1. CDR1 and CDR2 from the germline V gene are LNHDA and SQIVND (reference sequence). The CDR3 has 13 residues. V gave up 5 bases and J gave up 6 bases; unmatched junction bases: 4. The sequenced part of the CDR3 DNA is TGTGCCAGTAGTCCGCAGGGGGGTCAGCCC. Amino acid sequence: CASSPQGGQP. The entire CDR3 is CASSPQGGQPQHF.

For this clone: With the read ending 3 residues before the CDR3 end, the germline J gene is used to fill in that end. The gene calls are TRBV6-2 or TRBV6-3 and TRBJ2-3; perhaps TRBD2 as D (5 bases). The germline V gene encodes CDR1 MNHEY and CDR2 SVGEGT. Trimming cost V 2 bases and J 6 bases, with 12 bases left between them. The CDR3 length is 14 residues. The part of the CDR3 DNA that was read is TGTGCCAGCAGTTACGGAGGAACGGGGGATACG. It encodes CASSYGGTGDT. The entire CDR3 reads CASSYGGTGDTQYF.

This clone turned up a few times. Read data end 3 residues before the CDR3 end; the end is taken from the germline J gene. V and J are TRBV2 and TRBJ1-2, with D maybe TRBD1 (5 bases). The germline CDR1 and CDR2 sequences are SNHLY and FYNNEI. The CDR3 is made up of 12 amino acids. The V end lost 5 bases, the J end lost 4 bases, and 8 bases lay between the germline ends. This CDR3 is CASSPGLYGYTF. Incomplete CDR3 DNA: TGTGCCAGCAGTCCGGGACTCTATGGC.

This clone was recorded at least ten times. The read terminates 3 residues ahead of where the CDR3 ends, so the germline J gene completes it. The rearrangement uses TRBV7-2 and TRBJ1-2; D might be TRBD1 (5 bases). This CDR3 has 14 residues. Trimming removed 1 base at V and 2 bases at J, with 8 bases between. Per germline, CDR1 SGHTA and CDR2 FQGNSA. CDR3 protein: CASSLGAGNYGYTF. Partial CDR3 DNA: TGTGCCAGCAGCTTAGGGGCAGGGAACTATGGC.

This clone turned up a few times. The read comes to an end 3 residues before the CDR3 does, leaving the germline J gene to fill in the end. The chain joins TRBV30 to TRBJ1-6; 9 bases are shared with TRBD1. V was clipped by 0 bases and J by 9 bases; unmatched bases: 12. CDR3 length: 17 residues. Germline V CDR1 and CDR2: GTSNPN, SVGIG (reference sequence). CDR3 in amino acids: CAWSVRGAGTGSSPLHF. CDR3 bases read: TGTGCCTGGAGTGTACGCGGGGCCGGGACAGGGTCTTCACCC.

This clone occurred many times. The read ends 3 residues early relative to the CDR3; the germline J gene fills the gap. V usage is TRBV19 and J usage is TRBJ1-1, with a tentative D call TRBD1 (5 bases). CDR1 is LNHDA, CDR2 SQIVND, per germline (reference sequence). The V gene lost 4 bases and the J gene lost 4 bases, with 16 bases spanning the gap. The CDR3 covers 15 residues. CDR3 DNA (partial): TGTGCCAGTAGTACCCAACTACAGGTTTTCACTGAA. This translates into CASSTQLQVFTE. The entire CDR3 reads CASSTQLQVFTEAFF.

With respect to this clone: The DNA ends 3 residues before the CDR3 does, and the rest of the CDR3 is filled in from the germline J gene. This sequence joins TRBV30 and TRBJ1-5; the D is unclear. CDR3 size: 16 residues. The V gene's germline CDR1 is GTSNPN and CDR2 SVGIG (reference sequence). V lost 0 bases, J lost 0 bases, and 12 bases lay in between. The CDR3 sequence: CAWSVKAPNSNQPQHF. Partial CDR3 DNA: TGTGCCTGGAGTGTTAAGGCCCCGAATAGCAATCAGCCC.

This clone has more than one count but fewer than ten. Read coverage stops 3 residues before the CDR3 terminus; the germline J gene supplies the remainder. The genes are TRBV7-2 and TRBJ2-3, with TRBD2 identical over 7 bases. This CDR3 is built from 15 residues. The V gene end was trimmed by 0 bases and the J gene end by 1 base; junction bases not matched to a gene: 1. Germline V gene data show CDR1 as SGHTA and CDR2 as FQGNSA. CDR3 amino acids: CASSLAGLRTDTQYF. The CDR3 bases that were read are TGTGCCAGCAGCTTAGCGGGACTACGCACAGATACG. Looking up the rest from reference TRBV7-2 and TRBJ2-3 gives the full variable domain: GAGVSQSPSNKVTEKGKDVELRCDPISGHTALYWYRQSLGQGLEFLIYFQGNSAPDKSGLPSDRFSAERTGGSVSTLTIQRTQQEDSAVYLCASSLAGLRTDTQYFGPGTRLTVL.

This clone has ten or more counts. The read gets to within 3 residues of the CDR3 end, and the germline J gene fills in the rest. The chain uses TRBV20-1 and TRBJ2-3; TRBD2 matches at 8 bases. Trimming took 5 bases from V and 2 from J; bases not matched to a gene: 6. The CDR3 has 14 residues. Germline V gene sequence: CDR1 DFQATT, CDR2 SNEGSKA (reference sequence). The covered CDR3 bases are TGCAGTGCTGCTAGCGGGCTTTTCACAGATACG. This encodes CSAASGLFTDT. The CDR3, in full, reads CSAASGLFTDTQYF.

In regard to this clone: The read ends 3 residues shy of where the CDR3 ends; the end is completed using the germline J gene. The rearrangement links TRBV5-1 to TRBJ2-5; the match to TRBD1 covers 7 bases. The V gene's germline CDR1 is SGHRS and CDR2 YFSETQ. Losses at the gene ends were 2 bases for V and 3 bases for J; bases not matched to a gene: 1. The CDR3 extends over 13 amino acids. Incomplete CDR3 DNA: TGCGCCAGCAGCTTAACAGGGGAAGAGACC. This codes for CASSLTGEET. The full CDR3 reads CASSLTGEETQYF.